The next 4 T cell receptor beta chains were all read from a single sample in a study of blood T cells in healthy people across ages. Together with a sample-barcoded 5' primer, a J-beta primer mix was included in a second PCR lasting about 6 to 11 cycles. TCRdb itself ran the 5' RACE reads through MiXCR, one entry per CDR3 protein. The top ten hold about 2.1% of the sample, which has 1.5 million to 2 million distinct CDR3 sequences, less than 50% seen once. Sequenced sample: blood. The receptors here all came from a woman aged 40 to 50 in good health.

The CDR3 is CASSLGGRTLQETQYF. The CDR3 nucleotides read TGTGCCAGCAGTTTGGGCGGCAGGACACTTCAAGAGACCCAGTACTTC. The genes are TRBV6-2 or TRBV6-3 and TRBJ2-5, with D perhaps TRBD1 (5 bases). CDR1 and CDR2 from the germline V gene are MNHEY and SVGEGT. With 4 bases removed from V and 2 bases from J, the gap between germline ends came to 17 bases. CDR3 length: 16 residues.

The rearrangement joins TRBV18 to TRBJ1-4; weak D call: TRBD1 (6 bases). This CDR3 region has 16 residues. CDR1 KGHSH and CDR2 LQKENI come from the germline V gene. V dropped 3 bases and J dropped 3 bases, with 14 bases sitting between them. CDR3 in amino acids: CASSPTTGLSNEKLFF. As DNA, the CDR3 is TGTGCCAGCTCACCTACTACAGGGTTGTCTAATGAAAAACTGTTTTTT. Full variable domain (rest looked up from reference TRBV18 and TRBJ1-4): NAGVMQNPRHLVRRRGQEARLRCSPMKGHSHVYWYRQLPEEGLKFMVYLQKENIIDESGMPKERFSAEFPKEGPSILRIQQVVRGDSAAYFCASSPTTGLSNEKLFFGSGTQLSVL.

The chain carries TRBV4-2 and TRBJ2-1, with 11 bases lining up with TRBD2. There are 19 residues in the CDR3. Looked up from germline, CDR1 is LGHNA and CDR2 is YNFKEQ. With V trimmed by 0 bases and J by 7 bases, 14 bases remained unmatched. CDR3 amino acids: CASSQDRGISGGARNEQFF. Written as DNA, the CDR3 is TGTGCCAGCAGCCAAGATCGGGGTATTAGCGGGGGGGCAAGGAATGAGCAGTTCTTC.

The chain uses TRBV3-1 and TRBJ1-6; D remains ambiguous. Germline CDR1 and CDR2: LGHDT and YNNKEL (reference sequence). The CDR3 has 14 residues. Trimming pared 8 bases from V and 7 bases from J, leaving 15 bases between. The chain's CDR3 is CASQGGGRNSPLHF. DNA for the CDR3: TGTGCCAGCCAAGGAGGAGGAAGGAATTCACCCCTCCACTTT.